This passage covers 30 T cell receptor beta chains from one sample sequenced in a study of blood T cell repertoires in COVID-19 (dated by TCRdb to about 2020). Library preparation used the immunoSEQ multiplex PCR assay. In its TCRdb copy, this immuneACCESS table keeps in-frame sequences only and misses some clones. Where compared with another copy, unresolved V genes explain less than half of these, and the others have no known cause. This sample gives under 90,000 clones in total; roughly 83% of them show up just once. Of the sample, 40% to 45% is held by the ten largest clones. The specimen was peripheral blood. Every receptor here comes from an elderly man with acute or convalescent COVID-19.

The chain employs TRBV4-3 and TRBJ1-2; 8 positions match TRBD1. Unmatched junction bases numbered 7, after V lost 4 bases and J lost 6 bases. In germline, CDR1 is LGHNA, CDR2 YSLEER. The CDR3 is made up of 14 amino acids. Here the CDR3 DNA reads TGCGCCAGCAGCCCCGGACAGGGTTCGAATGGCTACACCTTC. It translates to CASSPGQGSNGYTF.

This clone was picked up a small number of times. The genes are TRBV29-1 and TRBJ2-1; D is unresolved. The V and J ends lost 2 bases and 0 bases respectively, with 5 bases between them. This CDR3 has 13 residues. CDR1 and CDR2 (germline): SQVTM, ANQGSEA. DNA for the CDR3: TGCAGCGTTGAAAGGAGCTCCTACAATGAGCAGTTCTTC. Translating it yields CSVERSSYNEQFF.

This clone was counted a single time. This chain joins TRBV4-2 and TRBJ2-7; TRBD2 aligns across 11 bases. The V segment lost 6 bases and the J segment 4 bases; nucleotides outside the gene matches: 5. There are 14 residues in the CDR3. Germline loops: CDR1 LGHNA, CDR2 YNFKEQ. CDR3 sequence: CASSEGLAEYEQYF. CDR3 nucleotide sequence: TGTGCCAGCAGTGAGGGACTAGCGGAGTACGAGCAGTACTTC.

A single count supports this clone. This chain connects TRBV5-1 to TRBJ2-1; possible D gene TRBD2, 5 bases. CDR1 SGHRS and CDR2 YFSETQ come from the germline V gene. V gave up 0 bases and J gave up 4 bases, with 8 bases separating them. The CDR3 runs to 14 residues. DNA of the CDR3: TGCGCCAGCAGCTTGGTAACGGGGTACAATGAGCAGTTCTTC. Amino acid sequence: CASSLVTGYNEQFF.

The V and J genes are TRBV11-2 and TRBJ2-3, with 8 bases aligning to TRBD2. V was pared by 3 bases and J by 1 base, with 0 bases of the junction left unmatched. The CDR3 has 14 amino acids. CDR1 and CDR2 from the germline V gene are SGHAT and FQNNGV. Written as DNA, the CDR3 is TGTGCCAGCAGCTTGACTAGCGGCACAGATACGCAGTATTTT. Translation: CASSLTSGTDTQYF. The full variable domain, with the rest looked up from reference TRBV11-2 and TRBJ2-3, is EAGVAQSPRYKIIEKRQSVAFWCNPISGHATLYWYQQILGQGPKLLIQFQNNGVVDDSQLPKDRFSAERLKGVDSTLKIQPAKLEDSAVYLCASSLTSGTDTQYFGPGTRLTVL.

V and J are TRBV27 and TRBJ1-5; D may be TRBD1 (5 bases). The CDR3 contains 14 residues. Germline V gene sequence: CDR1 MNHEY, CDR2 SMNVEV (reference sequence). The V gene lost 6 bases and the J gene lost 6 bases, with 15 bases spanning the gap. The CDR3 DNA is TGTGCCAGCAGGTCCCAGGGTGGTGCTCAGCCCCAGCATTTT. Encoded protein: CASRSQGGAQPQHF.

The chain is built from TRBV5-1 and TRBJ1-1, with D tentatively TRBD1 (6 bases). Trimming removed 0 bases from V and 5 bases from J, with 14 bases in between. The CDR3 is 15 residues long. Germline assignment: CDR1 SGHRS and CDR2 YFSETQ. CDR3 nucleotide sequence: TGCGCCAGCAGCTTGGGGTCGTCAGGGGTGACTGAAGCTTTCTTT. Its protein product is CASSLGSSGVTEAFF.

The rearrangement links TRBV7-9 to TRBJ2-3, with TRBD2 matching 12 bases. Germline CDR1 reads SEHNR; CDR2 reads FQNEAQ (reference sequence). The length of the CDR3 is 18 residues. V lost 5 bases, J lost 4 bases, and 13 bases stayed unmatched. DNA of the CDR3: TGTGCCAGCAGCAGAACTGGACTAGCGGGGATTGGAGCAGATACGCAGTATTTT. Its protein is CASSRTGLAGIGADTQYF.

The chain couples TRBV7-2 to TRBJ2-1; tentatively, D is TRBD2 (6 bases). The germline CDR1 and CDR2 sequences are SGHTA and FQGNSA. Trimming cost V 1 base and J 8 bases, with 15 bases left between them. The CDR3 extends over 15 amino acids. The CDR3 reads CASSLEYRGGHEQFF. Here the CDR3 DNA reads TGTGCCAGCAGCTTAGAATATAGAGGAGGGCATGAGCAGTTCTTC. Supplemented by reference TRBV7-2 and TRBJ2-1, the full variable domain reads GAGVSQSPSNKVTEKGKDVELRCDPISGHTALYWYRQSLGQGLEFLIYFQGNSAPDKSGLPSDRFSAERTGGSVSTLTIQRTQQEDSAVYLCASSLEYRGGHEQFFGPGTRLTVL.

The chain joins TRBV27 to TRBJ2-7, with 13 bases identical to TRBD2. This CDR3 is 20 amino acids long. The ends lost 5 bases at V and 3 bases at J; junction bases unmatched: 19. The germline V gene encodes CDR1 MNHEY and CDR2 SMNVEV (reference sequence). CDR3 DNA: TGTGCCAGCAGTCAAAGACTAGCGGGAGGTCCCCACCCAACGGACTACGAGCAGTACTTC. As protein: CASSQRLAGGPHPTDYEQYF.

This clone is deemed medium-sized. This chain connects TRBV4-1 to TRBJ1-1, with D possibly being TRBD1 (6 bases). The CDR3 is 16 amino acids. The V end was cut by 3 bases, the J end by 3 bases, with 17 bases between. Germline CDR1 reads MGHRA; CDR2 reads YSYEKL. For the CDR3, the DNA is TGCGCCAGCAGCCAGTACAGGGTTGGAATCGACACTGAAGCTTTCTTT. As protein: CASSQYRVGIDTEAFF.

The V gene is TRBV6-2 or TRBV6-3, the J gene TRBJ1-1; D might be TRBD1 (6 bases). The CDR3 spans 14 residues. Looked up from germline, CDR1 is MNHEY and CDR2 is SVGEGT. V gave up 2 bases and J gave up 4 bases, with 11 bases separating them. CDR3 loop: CASSYQGSGTEAFF. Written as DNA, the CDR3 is TGTGCCAGCAGTTACCAGGGGTCGGGCACTGAAGCTTTCTTT.

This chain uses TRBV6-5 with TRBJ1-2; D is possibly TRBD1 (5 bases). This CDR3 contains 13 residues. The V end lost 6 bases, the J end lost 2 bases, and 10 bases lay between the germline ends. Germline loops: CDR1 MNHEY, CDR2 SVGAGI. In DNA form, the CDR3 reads TGTGCCAGCAGGCCGACAGTGAACTATGGCTACACCTTC. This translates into CASRPTVNYGYTF.

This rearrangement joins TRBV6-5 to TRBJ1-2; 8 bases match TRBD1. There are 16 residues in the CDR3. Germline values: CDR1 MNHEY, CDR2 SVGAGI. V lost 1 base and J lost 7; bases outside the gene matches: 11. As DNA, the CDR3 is TGTGCCAGCAGTTACTTAGGTCAGGGGGCGTCTGGTGGCTACACCTTC. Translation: CASSYLGQGASGGYTF.

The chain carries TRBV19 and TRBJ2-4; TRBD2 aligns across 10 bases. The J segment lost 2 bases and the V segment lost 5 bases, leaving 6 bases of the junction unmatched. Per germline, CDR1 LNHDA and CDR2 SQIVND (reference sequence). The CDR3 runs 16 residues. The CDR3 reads CASSETSGPPKNIQYF. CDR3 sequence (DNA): TGTGCCAGTAGTGAGACTAGCGGGCCGCCCAAAAACATTCAGTACTTC. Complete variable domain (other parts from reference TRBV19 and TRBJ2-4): DGGITQSPKYLFRKEGQNVTLSCEQNLNHDAMYWYRQDPGQGLRLIYYSQIVNDFQKGDIAEGYSVSREKKESFPLTVTSAQKNPTAFYLCASSETSGPPKNIQYFGAGTRLSVL.

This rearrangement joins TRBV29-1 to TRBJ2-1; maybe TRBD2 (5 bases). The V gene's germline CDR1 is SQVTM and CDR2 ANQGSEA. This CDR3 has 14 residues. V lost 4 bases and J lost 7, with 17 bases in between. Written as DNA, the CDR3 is TGCAGCGTTGGACCACCGAGACTATCGAATGAGCAGTTCTTC. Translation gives CSVGPPRLSNEQFF.

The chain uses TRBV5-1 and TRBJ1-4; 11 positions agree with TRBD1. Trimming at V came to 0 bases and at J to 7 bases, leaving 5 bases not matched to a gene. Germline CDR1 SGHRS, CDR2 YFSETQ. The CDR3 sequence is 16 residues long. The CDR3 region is CASSLGTGGRVEKLFF. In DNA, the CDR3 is TGCGCCAGCAGCTTGGGGACAGGGGGCCGAGTTGAAAAACTGTTTTTT.

CDR3 sequence: CASSLAVGGARETQYF. The CDR3 region has the DNA TGTGCCAGCAGCTTAGCGGTCGGGGGGGCCAGAGAGACCCAGTACTTC. The rearrangement links TRBV7-9 to TRBJ2-5, with 8 bases aligning to TRBD2. The germline V gene has CDR1 SEHNR and CDR2 FQNEAQ (reference sequence). V was pared by 0 bases and J by 4 bases, with 7 bases of the junction left unmatched. The CDR3 is 16 residues long.

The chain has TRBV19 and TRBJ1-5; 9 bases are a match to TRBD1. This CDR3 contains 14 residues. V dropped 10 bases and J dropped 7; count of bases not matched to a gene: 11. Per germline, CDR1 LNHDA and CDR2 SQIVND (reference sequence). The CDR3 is CATQLTGGEQPQHF. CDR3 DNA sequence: TGTGCCACCCAACTCACAGGGGGCGAACAGCCCCAGCATTTT.

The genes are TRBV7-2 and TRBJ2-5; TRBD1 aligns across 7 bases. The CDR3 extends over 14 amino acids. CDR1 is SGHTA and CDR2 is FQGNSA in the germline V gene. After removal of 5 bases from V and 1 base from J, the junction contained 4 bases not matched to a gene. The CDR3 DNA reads TGTGCCAGCAGCCTCTGGACAGGCCAAGAGACCCAGTACTTC. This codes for CASSLWTGQETQYF. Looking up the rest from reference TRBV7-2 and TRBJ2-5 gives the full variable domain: GAGVSQSPSNKVTEKGKDVELRCDPISGHTALYWYRQSLGQGLEFLIYFQGNSAPDKSGLPSDRFSAERTGGSVSTLTIQRTQQEDSAVYLCASSLWTGQETQYFGPGTRLLVL.

Written as DNA, the CDR3 is TGTGCCAGCAGTACCAGGGGGACTGAAGCTTTCTTT. Amino acids: CASSTRGTEAFF. The rearrangement joins TRBV2 to TRBJ1-1; 7 bases map to TRBD1. There are 12 residues in the CDR3. The trim removed 5 bases at V and 5 bases at J, leaving 2 bases unmatched. The V gene's germline CDR1 is SNHLY and CDR2 FYNNEI.

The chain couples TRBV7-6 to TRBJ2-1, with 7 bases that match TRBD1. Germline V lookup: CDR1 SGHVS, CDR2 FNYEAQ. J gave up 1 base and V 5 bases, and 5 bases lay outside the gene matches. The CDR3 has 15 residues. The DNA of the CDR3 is TGTGCCAGCAGCCTGGACAGGCGGTCCTACAATGAGCAGTTCTTC. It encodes CASSLDRRSYNEQFF.

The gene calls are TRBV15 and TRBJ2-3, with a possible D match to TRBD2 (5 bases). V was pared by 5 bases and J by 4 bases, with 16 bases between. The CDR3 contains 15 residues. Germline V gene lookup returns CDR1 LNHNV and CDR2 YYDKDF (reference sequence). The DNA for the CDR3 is TGTGCCACCAGCCGCGAGAGGGCCAAGGCAGATACGCAGTATTTT. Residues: CATSRERAKADTQYF.

Written as DNA, the CDR3 is TGCGCCAGCAGCCAAGGAGACAGCCTCCGCAATGAAAAACTGTTTTTT. Translation gives CASSQGDSLRNEKLFF. The J gene is TRBJ1-4, the V gene TRBV4-3, with D possibly matching TRBD1 (5 bases). Trimming removed 1 base from V and 5 bases from J, with 14 bases in between. This CDR3 has 16 amino acids. Per the germline V gene, CDR1 is LGHNA and CDR2 is YSLEER.

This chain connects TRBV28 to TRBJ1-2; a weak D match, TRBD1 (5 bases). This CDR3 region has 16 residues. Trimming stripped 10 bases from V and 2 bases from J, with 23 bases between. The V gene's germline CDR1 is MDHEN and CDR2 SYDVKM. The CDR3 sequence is CAIPRGGQGDNYGYTF. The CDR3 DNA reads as TGTGCCATACCACGGGGAGGGCAGGGCGACAACTATGGCTACACCTTC.

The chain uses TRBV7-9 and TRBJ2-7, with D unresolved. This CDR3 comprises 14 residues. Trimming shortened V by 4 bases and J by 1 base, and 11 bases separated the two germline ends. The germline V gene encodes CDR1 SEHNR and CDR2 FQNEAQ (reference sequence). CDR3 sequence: CASSSRGPSYEQYF. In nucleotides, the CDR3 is TGTGCCAGCAGCTCCCGTGGGCCATCCTACGAGCAGTACTTC.

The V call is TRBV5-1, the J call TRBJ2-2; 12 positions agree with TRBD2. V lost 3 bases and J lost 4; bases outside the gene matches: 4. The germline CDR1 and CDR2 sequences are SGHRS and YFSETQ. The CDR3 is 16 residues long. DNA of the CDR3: TGCGCCAGCAGCTCCCTAGCGGGAGGGCCCACCGGGGAGCTGTTTTTT. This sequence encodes CASSSLAGGPTGELFF. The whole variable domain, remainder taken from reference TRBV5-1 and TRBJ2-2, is KAGVTQTPRYLIKTRGQQVTLSCSPISGHRSVSWYQQTPGQGLQFLFEYFSETQRNKGNFPGRFSGRQFSNSRSEMNVSTLELGDSALYLCASSSLAGGPTGELFFGEGSRLTVL.

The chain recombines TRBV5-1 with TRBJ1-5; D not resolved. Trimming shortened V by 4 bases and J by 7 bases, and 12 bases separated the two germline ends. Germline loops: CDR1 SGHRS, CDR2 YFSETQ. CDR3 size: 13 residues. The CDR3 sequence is CASSPHGEQPQHF. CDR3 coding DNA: TGCGCCAGCAGCCCCCACGGTGAGCAGCCCCAGCATTTT.

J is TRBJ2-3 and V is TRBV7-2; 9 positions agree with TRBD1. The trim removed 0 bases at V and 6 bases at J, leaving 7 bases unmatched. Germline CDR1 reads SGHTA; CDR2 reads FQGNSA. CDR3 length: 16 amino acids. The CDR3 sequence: CASSLASGTGWDTQYF. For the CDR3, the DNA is TGTGCCAGCAGCTTAGCTTCGGGGACAGGGTGGGATACGCAGTATTTT.

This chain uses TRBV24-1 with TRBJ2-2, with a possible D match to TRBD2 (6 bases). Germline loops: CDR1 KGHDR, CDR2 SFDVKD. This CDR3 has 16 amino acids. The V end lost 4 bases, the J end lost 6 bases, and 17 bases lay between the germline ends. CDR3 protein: CATSDPTRDSPGELFF. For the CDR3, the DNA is TGTGCCACCAGTGACCCCACACGGGACTCCCCCGGGGAGCTGTTTTTT.